What follows are 10 T cell receptor beta chains derived from one specimen sequenced in a study of response to subunit inactivated influenza vaccine. TCRdb called the RT-PCR reads again in MiXCR, with one record for every CDR3 protein. The profile shows around 760,000 distinct CDR3 sequences, about 14% of them singletons. The specimen comprised PBMCs from blood, sampled roughly 2 weeks before vaccination. The receptors come from a man aged 50-60 years who received an inactivated influenza vaccine.

The rearrangement joins TRBV10-3 to TRBJ1-2; TRBD1 is a possible D gene (5 bases). The germline V gene has CDR1 ENHRY and CDR2 SYGVKD. V dropped 3 bases and J dropped 3 bases, with 11 bases sitting between them. This CDR3 comprises 14 residues. This CDR3 reads CAISEPGRDYGYTF. The CDR3 nucleotides read TGTGCCATCAGTGAACCGGGACGGGACTATGGCTACACCTTC.

Only a few counts were recorded for this clonotype. The CDR3 spells CASSPIPTGELFF. The CDR3 nucleotides read TGTGCCAGCAGCCCAATCCCCACCGGGGAGCTGTTTTTT. This sequence joins TRBV3-1 and TRBJ2-2, with unresolved D. The CDR3 extends over 13 amino acids. V dropped 4 bases and J dropped 4 bases, with 7 bases sitting between them. The germline CDR1 and CDR2 sequences are LGHDT and YNNKEL (reference sequence).

The table lists this clonotype with a few counts. The chain employs TRBV5-1 and TRBJ2-5, with 10 nucleotides matching TRBD2. There are 16 residues in the CDR3. Looked up from germline, CDR1 is SGHRS and CDR2 is YFSETQ. The J segment lost 7 bases and the V segment lost 0 bases, leaving 9 bases of the junction unmatched. The CDR3 sequence: CASSLVTSGVDGTQYF. The DNA of the CDR3 is TGCGCCAGCAGCTTGGTCACTAGCGGGGTCGACGGGACCCAGTACTTC.

This clonotype was recorded a few times. This chain links TRBV5-3 with TRBJ2-1, with unresolved D. TRBV5-3 is an ORF, and what it does is uncertain. Trimming cost V 1 base and J 3 bases, with 5 bases left between them. The CDR3 contains 13 residues. CDR3 nucleotides: TGTGCCAGAAGCTTGCCCTTCTACAATGAGCAGTTCTTC. Its protein is CARSLPFYNEQFF.

In its sample, this clonotype was seen a few times. The V and J genes are TRBV20-1 and TRBJ2-3; no clear D gene. Between the trimmed V and J ends, which lost 3 bases and 0 bases, there was a span of 4 bases. This CDR3 region has 12 residues. Germline-derived CDR1 and CDR2 are DFQATT and SNEGSKA (reference sequence). The CDR3 is CSARKSTDTQYF. CDR3 in DNA: TGCAGTGCTAGGAAGAGCACAGATACGCAGTATTTT.

The chain carries TRBV7-2 and TRBJ2-7; tentative D call: TRBD1 (7 bases). The V and J ends lost 4 bases and 1 base respectively, with 14 bases between them. There are 15 residues in the CDR3. Germline CDR1 SGHTA, CDR2 FQGNSA. CDR3 amino acids: CASSSGGSLSYEQYF. The CDR3 nucleotides are TGTGCCAGCAGCTCAGGGGGGAGTTTATCCTACGAGCAGTACTTC. Together with reference TRBV7-2 and TRBJ2-7, the CDR3 gives the full variable domain: GAGVSQSPSNKVTEKGKDVELRCDPISGHTALYWYRQSLGQGLEFLIYFQGNSAPDKSGLPSDRFSAERTGGSVSTLTIQRTQQEDSAVYLCASSSGGSLSYEQYFGPGTRLTVT.

The chain uses TRBV29-1 and TRBJ2-5; tentative D call: TRBD1 (5 bases). Germline V CDR1 and CDR2: SQVTM, ANQGSEA. V lost 7 bases, J lost 2 bases, and 14 bases lay in between. The CDR3 has 13 residues. The CDR3 region has the DNA TGCAGCGCCGTCGGTCCAGGGCAAGAGACCCAGTACTTC. This codes for CSAVGPGQETQYF.

Of note for this clonotype: A read error may account for a junction end that differs from germline. V is TRBV4-3 and J is TRBJ2-1; D remains ambiguous. The CDR3 runs 13 residues. The germline CDR1 and CDR2 sequences are LGHNA and YSLEER. As DNA, the CDR3 is TGCGCCAGCAGCCAAGATCTCTATGGGAATAGGGTCTTC. This codes for CASSQDLYGNRVF.

The gene calls are TRBV5-6 and TRBJ1-2; D not resolved. This CDR3 is built from 13 residues. V lost 4 bases to trimming and J lost 1 base, with 8 bases between them. Germline CDR1 and CDR2: SGHDT and YYEEEE. The CDR3 nucleotides read TGTGCCAGCAGCGAACACTTTAACTATGGCTACACCTTC. Translation gives CASSEHFNYGYTF.

In its sample, this clonotype was seen once. A much larger clone differs by one base, so this may be a read error. This chain links TRBV28 with TRBJ2-1, with 8 bases identical to TRBD2. This CDR3 has 18 amino acids. CDR1 is MDHEN, CDR2 SYDVKM, per germline. The CDR3 region has the DNA TGTGCCCGCAGTTTAGGGACGGGGGGGCGTTTTTTGTTACATGAGCAGTTCTTC. It yields the protein CARSLGTGGRFLLHEQFF.